This TCR beta chain was observed in a study of breast tumors, draining lymph nodes, adjacent tissues. Findings and limits, study-wide: Tumor and nontumor repertoires were significantly more similar in luminal-like than in basal-like breast cancer. The data were judged consistent with most tumor T cells coming from lymph node and expanding in tumor.

This clonotype was observed many times. The target antigen is unknown. Axillary draining lymph nodes of breast cancer patients supplied the node samples. TCRdb called the multiplex PCR reads again in MiXCR, with one record for every CDR3 protein. This sample yields approximately 100,000 distinct CDR3 sequences, of which roughly 20% are seen a single time; around 1.3% belongs to the top ten. This receptor was identified in a female donor with breast cancer. Some clones in this sample may be carry-over from other donors' samples. The sequenced sample consisted of axillary lymph node tissue.

The DNA for the CDR3 is TGTGCCAGCAGCCTCGGGGAGGTCTATGGCTACACCTTC. This sequence encodes CASSLGEVYGYTF. V gene TRBV12-3 or TRBV12-4 combines with J gene TRBJ1-2; D is unclear. V was shortened by 6 bases and J by 4 bases, with 12 bases between the two germline ends. This CDR3 spans 13 amino acids.